Listed below are T cell receptor beta chains from one sample, sequenced in a study of blood T cell repertoires in COVID-19. Here immunoSEQ multiplex PCR was the method, and the copy in TCRdb shows in-frame clones only, minus some. The sample carries 180,000 or so clones, almost 85% recorded once. Sequenced: peripheral blood. The source of these receptors is a human donor with acute or convalescent COVID-19. The donor label of this sample is uncertain. CDR3s include the opening cysteine and the closing phenylalanine or tryptophan. The D gene is left open where the match is weak. A row's size may be missing; if present it is once, few, many or a size class.

V gene: TRBV5-1; clone size: -; J gene: TRBJ2-1; D gene: TRBD2; CDR3 protein: CASSSGTSSSYNEQFF; CDR3 DNA: TGCGCCAGCAGCTCCGGGACTAGCAGTTCCTACAATGAGCAGTTCTTC
V gene: TRBV7-3; clone size: -; J gene: TRBJ2-1; D gene: TRBD1; CDR3 protein: CASSSYRGTNEQFF; CDR3 DNA: TGTGCCAGCAGCTCCTACAGGGGAACCAATGAGCAGTTCTTC
V gene: TRBV4-1; clone size: -; J gene: TRBJ2-6; D gene: -; CDR3 protein: CASSQAVSGANVLTF; CDR3 DNA: TGCGCCAGCAGCCAAGCAGTCTCTGGGGCCAACGTCCTGACTTTC
V gene: TRBV11-1; clone size: once; J gene: TRBJ2-1; D gene: TRBD2; CDR3 protein: CASRRGTSATHEQFF; CDR3 DNA: TGTGCCAGCCGGCGGGGGACTAGCGCAACCCATGAGCAGTTCTTC
V gene: TRBV7-2; clone size: -; J gene: TRBJ1-5; D gene: -; CDR3 protein: CASSLVGEGQPQHF; CDR3 DNA: TGTGCCAGCAGCTTGGTCGGGGAGGGGCAGCCCCAGCATTTT
V gene: TRBV5-1; clone size: -; J gene: TRBJ2-1; D gene: TRBD2; CDR3 protein: CASSGRVAGVIGNEQFF; CDR3 DNA: TGCGCCAGCAGCGGACGGGTGGCGGGAGTAATAGGCAATGAGCAGTTCTTC
V gene: TRBV12-3/TRBV12-4; clone size: -; J gene: TRBJ2-4; D gene: -; CDR3 protein: CASSSDRSRVQYF; CDR3 DNA: TGTGCCAGCAGTTCGGACAGATCCAGGGTTCAGTACTTC
V gene: TRBV19; clone size: -; J gene: TRBJ2-5; D gene: -; CDR3 protein: CASSPGKETQYF; CDR3 DNA: TGTGCCAGTAGTCCAGGGAAAGAGACCCAGTACTTC
V gene: TRBV10-3; clone size: -; J gene: TRBJ2-1; D gene: TRBD2; CDR3 protein: CAISEPKLAGYNEQFF; CDR3 DNA: TGTGCCATCAGTGAACCTAAGCTAGCGGGTTACAATGAGCAGTTCTTC
V gene: TRBV7-3; clone size: -; J gene: TRBJ1-3; D gene: -; CDR3 protein: CASSFGGGSGNTIYF; CDR3 DNA: TGTGCCAGCAGCTTCGGCGGGGGATCAGGAAACACCATATATTTT
V gene: TRBV25-1; clone size: -; J gene: TRBJ1-6; D gene: -; CDR3 protein: CASSEGQIINSPLHF; CDR3 DNA: TGTGCCAGCAGTGAAGGACAGATTATCAATTCACCCCTCCACTTT
V gene: TRBV3-1/TRBV3-2; clone size: -; J gene: TRBJ1-5; D gene: -; CDR3 protein: CASSQEGNSNQPQHF; CDR3 DNA: TGTGCCAGCAGCCAGGAGGGTAATAGCAATCAGCCCCAGCATTTT
V gene: TRBV2; clone size: few; J gene: TRBJ2-7; D gene: -; CDR3 protein: CASAQGPNSYEQYF; CDR3 DNA: TGTGCCAGTGCACAGGGCCCCAACTCCTACGAGCAGTACTTC
V gene: TRBV7-8; clone size: -; J gene: TRBJ2-1; D gene: TRBD1; CDR3 protein: CASSPSRDRAHNEQFF; CDR3 DNA: TGTGCCAGCAGCCCATCCCGGGACAGGGCCCACAATGAGCAGTTCTTC
V gene: TRBV2; clone size: -; J gene: TRBJ1-4; D gene: TRBD1; CDR3 protein: CASSLQGTEKLFF; CDR3 DNA: TGTGCCAGCAGTTTACAGGGGACTGAAAAACTGTTTTTT
V gene: TRBV11-3; clone size: -; J gene: TRBJ2-7; D gene: -; CDR3 protein: CASSLGGGTYEQYF; CDR3 DNA: TGTGCCAGCAGCTTAGGCGGCGGAACCTACGAGCAGTACTTC
V gene: TRBV2; clone size: -; J gene: TRBJ1-2; D gene: TRBD1; CDR3 protein: CASSISWAGGDGGYTF; CDR3 DNA: TGTGCCAGCAGTATTTCTTGGGCAGGGGGCGACGGTGGCTACACCTTC
V gene: TRBV7-9; clone size: few; J gene: TRBJ2-7; D gene: -; CDR3 protein: CASSGRSGLSSYEQYF; CDR3 DNA: TGTGCCAGCAGCGGCCGTAGCGGCCTTAGCTCCTACGAGCAGTACTTC
V gene: TRBV7-9; clone size: -; J gene: TRBJ1-6; D gene: TRBD1; CDR3 protein: CASSTWTGGNSPLHF; CDR3 DNA: TGTGCCAGCAGCACCTGGACAGGGGGTAATTCACCCCTCCACTTT
V gene: TRBV5-1; clone size: -; J gene: TRBJ2-1; D gene: TRBD2; CDR3 protein: CASSPLGSGSLRNEQFF; CDR3 DNA: TGCGCCAGCAGCCCCCTGGGTAGCGGGAGCCTGAGGAATGAGCAGTTCTTC
V gene: TRBV14; clone size: -; J gene: TRBJ1-1; D gene: -; CDR3 protein: CASSPLKQGPNTEAFF; CDR3 DNA: TGTGCCAGCAGCCCACTTAAACAGGGCCCGAACACTGAAGCTTTCTTT
V gene: TRBV3-1/TRBV3-2; clone size: -; J gene: TRBJ1-5; D gene: TRBD1; CDR3 protein: CASSLGQADQPQHF; CDR3 DNA: TGTGCCAGCAGCCTAGGACAGGCGGATCAGCCCCAGCATTTT
V gene: TRBV24-1; clone size: -; J gene: TRBJ2-7; D gene: -; CDR3 protein: CATSDTRLNEQYF; CDR3 DNA: TGTGCCACCAGTGATACTAGGCTCAACGAGCAGTACTTC
V gene: TRBV14; clone size: -; J gene: TRBJ1-3; D gene: -; CDR3 protein: CASSYAGPGGGNTIYF; CDR3 DNA: TGTGCCAGCAGCTACGCCGGGCCCGGGGGTGGAAACACCATATATTTT
V gene: TRBV12-3/TRBV12-4; clone size: -; J gene: TRBJ1-1; D gene: -; CDR3 protein: CASRSKNTEAFF; CDR3 DNA: TGTGCCAGCAGATCTAAGAACACTGAAGCTTTCTTT
V gene: TRBV6-1; clone size: -; J gene: TRBJ1-3; D gene: -; CDR3 protein: CASRQTQISGNTIYF; CDR3 DNA: TGTGCCAGCAGACAAACACAGATCTCTGGAAACACCATATATTTT
V gene: TRBV5-1; clone size: -; J gene: TRBJ2-1; D gene: -; CDR3 protein: CASSPSRLAFANEQFF; CDR3 DNA: TGCGCCAGCAGCCCTTCGAGGCTAGCTTTTGCCAATGAGCAGTTCTTC
V gene: TRBV4-1; clone size: -; J gene: TRBJ1-5; D gene: -; CDR3 protein: CASSLGQLSNQPQHF; CDR3 DNA: TGCGCCAGCAGCCTTGGACAGCTAAGCAATCAGCCCCAGCATTTT
V gene: TRBV7-3; clone size: -; J gene: TRBJ1-1; D gene: -; CDR3 protein: CASSSYTGPAFF; CDR3 DNA: TGTGCCAGCAGCTCATACACAGGCCCAGCTTTCTTT
V gene: TRBV27; clone size: -; J gene: TRBJ2-7; D gene: TRBD2; CDR3 protein: CASSYFGTSGGGEQYF; CDR3 DNA: TGTGCCAGCAGTTACTTTGGGACTAGCGGGGGAGGCGAGCAGTACTTC
V gene: TRBV28; clone size: once; J gene: TRBJ1-2; D gene: -; CDR3 protein: CATATGTSYGYTF; CDR3 DNA: TGTGCCACCGCAACGGGGACTAGCTATGGCTACACCTTC
V gene: TRBV7-9; clone size: -; J gene: TRBJ1-4; D gene: -; CDR3 protein: CASSLEQGTNEKLFF; CDR3 DNA: TGTGCCAGCAGCTTAGAGCAGGGAACTAATGAAAAACTGTTTTTT
V gene: TRBV5-1; clone size: -; J gene: TRBJ2-2; D gene: TRBD2; CDR3 protein: CASSTRTSGRGIGELFF; CDR3 DNA: TGCGCCAGCAGCACTAGGACTAGCGGGAGAGGTATCGGGGAGCTGTTTTTT
V gene: TRBV19; clone size: -; J gene: TRBJ1-4; D gene: -; CDR3 protein: CASSQGSVLLGEKLFF; CDR3 DNA: TGTGCCAGTAGCCAGGGATCCGTCCTCCTAGGGGAAAAACTGTTTTTT
V gene: TRBV30; clone size: -; J gene: TRBJ2-3; D gene: TRBD2; CDR3 protein: CAWTPQGLNTDTQYF; CDR3 DNA: TGTGCCTGGACCCCTCAGGGACTAAATACGGATACGCAGTATTTT
V gene: TRBV10-3; clone size: -; J gene: TRBJ2-1; D gene: TRBD2; CDR3 protein: CAISELLAGAYNEQFF; CDR3 DNA: TGTGCCATCAGTGAGCTGCTAGCGGGGGCCTACAATGAGCAGTTCTTC
V gene: TRBV10-3; clone size: -; J gene: TRBJ2-3; D gene: -; CDR3 protein: CAISGGDTTTDTQYF; CDR3 DNA: TGTGCCATCAGTGGTGGTGACACAACCACAGATACGCAGTATTTT
V gene: TRBV2; clone size: -; J gene: TRBJ1-1; D gene: TRBD1; CDR3 protein: CASSEGQGPPF; CDR3 DNA: TGTGCCAGCAGTGAGGGACAGGGACCGCCCTTT
V gene: TRBV5-1; clone size: few; J gene: TRBJ1-2; D gene: TRBD1; CDR3 protein: CASSFGDRGNYGYTF; CDR3 DNA: TGCGCCAGCAGCTTTGGGGACAGGGGCAACTATGGCTACACCTTC
V gene: TRBV7-9; clone size: once; J gene: TRBJ2-3; D gene: -; CDR3 protein: CASSLRGGTPQMQYF; CDR3 DNA: TGTGCCAGCAGCTTAAGGGGCGGGACCCCTCAGATGCAGTATTTT
V gene: TRBV5-1; clone size: -; J gene: TRBJ2-7; D gene: TRBD2; CDR3 protein: CASSLVAGGSYEQYF; CDR3 DNA: TGCGCCAGCAGCTTGGTAGCGGGAGGCTCCTACGAGCAGTACTTC
V gene: TRBV12-3/TRBV12-4; clone size: -; J gene: TRBJ2-1; D gene: -; CDR3 protein: CASSRDKDNEQFF; CDR3 DNA: TGTGCCAGCAGTAGAGACAAGGACAATGAGCAGTTCTTC
V gene: TRBV30; clone size: -; J gene: TRBJ2-7; D gene: -; CDR3 protein: CAWSSRAAYEQYF; CDR3 DNA: TGTGCCTGGAGTAGCAGGGCAGCCTACGAGCAGTACTTC